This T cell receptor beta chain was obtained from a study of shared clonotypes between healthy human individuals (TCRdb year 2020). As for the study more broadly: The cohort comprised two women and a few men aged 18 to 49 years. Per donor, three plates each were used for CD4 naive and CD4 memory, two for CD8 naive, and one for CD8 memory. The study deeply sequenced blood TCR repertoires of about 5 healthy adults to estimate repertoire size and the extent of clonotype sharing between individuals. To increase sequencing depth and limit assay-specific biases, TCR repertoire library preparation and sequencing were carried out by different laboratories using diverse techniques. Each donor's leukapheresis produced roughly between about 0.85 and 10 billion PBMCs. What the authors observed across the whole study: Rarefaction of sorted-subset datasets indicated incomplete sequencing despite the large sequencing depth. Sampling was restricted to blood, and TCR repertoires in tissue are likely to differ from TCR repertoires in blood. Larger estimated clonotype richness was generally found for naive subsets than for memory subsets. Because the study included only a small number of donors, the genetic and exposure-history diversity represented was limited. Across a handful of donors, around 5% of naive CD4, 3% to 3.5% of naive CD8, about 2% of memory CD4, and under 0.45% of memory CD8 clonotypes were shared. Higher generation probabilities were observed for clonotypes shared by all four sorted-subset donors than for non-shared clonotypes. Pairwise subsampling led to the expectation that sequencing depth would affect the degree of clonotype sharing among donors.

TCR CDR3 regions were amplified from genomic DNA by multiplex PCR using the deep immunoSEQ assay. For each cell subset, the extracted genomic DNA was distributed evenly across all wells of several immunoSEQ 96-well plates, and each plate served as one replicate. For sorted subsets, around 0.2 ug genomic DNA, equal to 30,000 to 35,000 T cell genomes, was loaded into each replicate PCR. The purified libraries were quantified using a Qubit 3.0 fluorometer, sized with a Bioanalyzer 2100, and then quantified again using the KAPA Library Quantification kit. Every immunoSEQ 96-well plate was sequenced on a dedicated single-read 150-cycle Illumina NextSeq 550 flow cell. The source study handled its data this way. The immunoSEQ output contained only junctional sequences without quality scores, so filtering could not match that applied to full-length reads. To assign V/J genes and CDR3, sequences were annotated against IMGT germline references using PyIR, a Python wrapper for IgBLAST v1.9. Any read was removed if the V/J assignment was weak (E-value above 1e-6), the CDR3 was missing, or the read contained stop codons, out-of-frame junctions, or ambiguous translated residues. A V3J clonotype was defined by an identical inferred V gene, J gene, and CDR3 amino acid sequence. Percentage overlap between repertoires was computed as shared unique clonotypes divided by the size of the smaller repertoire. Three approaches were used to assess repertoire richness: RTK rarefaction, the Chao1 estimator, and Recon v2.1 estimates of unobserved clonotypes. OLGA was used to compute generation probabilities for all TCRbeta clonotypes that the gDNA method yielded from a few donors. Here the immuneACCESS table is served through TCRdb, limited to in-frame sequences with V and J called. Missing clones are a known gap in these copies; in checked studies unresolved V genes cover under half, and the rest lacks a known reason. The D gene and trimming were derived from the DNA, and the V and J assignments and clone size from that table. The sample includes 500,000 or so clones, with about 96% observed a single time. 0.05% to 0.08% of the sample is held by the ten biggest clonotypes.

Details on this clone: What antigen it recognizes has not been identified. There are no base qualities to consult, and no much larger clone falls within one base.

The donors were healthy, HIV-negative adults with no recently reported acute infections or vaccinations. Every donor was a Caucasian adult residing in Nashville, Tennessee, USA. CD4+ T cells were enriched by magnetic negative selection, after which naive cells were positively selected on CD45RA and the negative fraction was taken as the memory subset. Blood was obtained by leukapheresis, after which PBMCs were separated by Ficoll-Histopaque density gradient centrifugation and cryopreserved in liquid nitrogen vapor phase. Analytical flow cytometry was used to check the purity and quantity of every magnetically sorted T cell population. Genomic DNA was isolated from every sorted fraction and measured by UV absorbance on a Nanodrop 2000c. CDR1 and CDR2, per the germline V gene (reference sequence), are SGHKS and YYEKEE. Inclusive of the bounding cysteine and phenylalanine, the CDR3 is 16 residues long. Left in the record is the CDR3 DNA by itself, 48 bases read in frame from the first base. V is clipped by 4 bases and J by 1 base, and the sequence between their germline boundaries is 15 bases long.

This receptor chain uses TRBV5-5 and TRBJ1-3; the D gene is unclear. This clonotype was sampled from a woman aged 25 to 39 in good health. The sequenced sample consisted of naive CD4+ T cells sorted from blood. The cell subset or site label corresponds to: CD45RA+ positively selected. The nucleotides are TGTGCCAGCAGCACCACCCCGACAAGATCTGGAAACACCATATATTTT. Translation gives CASSTTPTRSGNTIYF.